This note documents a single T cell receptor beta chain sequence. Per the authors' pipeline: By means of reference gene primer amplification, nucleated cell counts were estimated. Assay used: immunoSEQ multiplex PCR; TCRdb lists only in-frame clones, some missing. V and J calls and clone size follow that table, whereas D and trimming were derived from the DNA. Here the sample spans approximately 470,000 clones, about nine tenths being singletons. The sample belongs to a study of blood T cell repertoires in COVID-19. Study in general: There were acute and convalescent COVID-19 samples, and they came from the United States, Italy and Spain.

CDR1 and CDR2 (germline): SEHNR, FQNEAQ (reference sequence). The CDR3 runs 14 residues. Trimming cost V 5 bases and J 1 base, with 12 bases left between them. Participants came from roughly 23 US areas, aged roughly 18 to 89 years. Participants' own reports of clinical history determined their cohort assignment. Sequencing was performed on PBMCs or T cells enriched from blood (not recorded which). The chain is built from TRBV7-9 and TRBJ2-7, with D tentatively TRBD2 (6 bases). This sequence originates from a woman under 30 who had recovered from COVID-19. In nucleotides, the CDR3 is TGTGCCAGCAGCCCAGGGACTGTTTCCTACGAGCAGTACTTC. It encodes CASSPGTVSYEQYF.